This T cell receptor (beta chain) was sequenced during a study of patients and donors after allogeneic stem cell transplantation. The trim removed 4 bases at V and 9 bases at J, leaving 14 bases unmatched. Germline V gives CDR1 SGHRS, CDR2 YFSETQ. This CDR3 has 17 amino acids. TCRdb called the RT-PCR reads again in MiXCR, with one record for every CDR3 protein. The sample has about a million distinct CDR3 sequences; about a sixth are singletons. This clonotype was counted only a few times. The sequenced material came from blood, either unsorted or a sorted T cell fraction (not recorded which). The chain recombines TRBV5-1 with TRBJ2-1; 12 bases map to TRBD2. The receptor was isolated from a human donor who was either an allogeneic HSCT recipient or a stem cell or donor lymphocyte infusion donor (not recorded which). It is not recorded whose cells these are; they may come from a transplant donor. The DNA of the CDR3 is TGCGCCAGCAGCGCCACCCCCGGACTAGCGGGGAGGGTTGAGCAGTTCTTC. It yields the protein CASSATPGLAGRVEQFF.